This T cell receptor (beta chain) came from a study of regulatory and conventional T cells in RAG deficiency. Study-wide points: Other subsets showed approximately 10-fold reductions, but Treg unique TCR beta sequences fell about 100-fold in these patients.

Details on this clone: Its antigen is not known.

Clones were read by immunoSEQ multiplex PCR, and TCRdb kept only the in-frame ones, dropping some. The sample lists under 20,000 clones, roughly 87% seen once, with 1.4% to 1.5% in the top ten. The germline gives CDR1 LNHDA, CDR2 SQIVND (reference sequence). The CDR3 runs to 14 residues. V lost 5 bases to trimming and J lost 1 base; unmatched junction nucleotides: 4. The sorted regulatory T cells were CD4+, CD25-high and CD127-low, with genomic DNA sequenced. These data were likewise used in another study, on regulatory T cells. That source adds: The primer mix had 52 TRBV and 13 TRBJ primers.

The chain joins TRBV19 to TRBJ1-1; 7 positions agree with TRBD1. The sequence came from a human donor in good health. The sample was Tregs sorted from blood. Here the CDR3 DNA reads TGTGCCAGTAGTCACAGGGGAACGAACACTGAAGCTTTCTTT. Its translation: CASSHRGTNTEAFF.